The present T cell receptor (beta chain) was sequenced within a study of patients and donors after allogeneic stem cell transplantation. One entry per CDR3 protein results from TCRdb running MiXCR on the RT-PCR reads. The sample has approximately 140,000 distinct CDR3 sequences, over 30% seen once. This clonotype was seen a handful of times. Trimming removed 0 bases from V and 8 bases from J, with 16 bases in between. The CDR3 is 16 residues long. Germline V gene sequence: CDR1 LGHNA, CDR2 YSLEER. The sample consisted of blood, either unsorted or a sorted T cell fraction (not recorded which). V is TRBV4-3 and J is TRBJ1-4; a weak D match, TRBD1 (5 bases). The clonotype originates from a human donor who was either an allogeneic HSCT recipient or a stem cell or donor lymphocyte infusion donor (not recorded which). It is not recorded whose cells these are; they may come from a transplant donor. The CDR3 DNA follows: TGCGCCAGCAGCCAAGAGGGTGTGGGGGTCAGCGAAAAACTGTTTTTT. Amino acid sequence: CASSQEGVGVSEKLFF.